Detailed here is one T cell receptor (beta chain). It has no known antigen specificity. No base quality information exists; no much larger clone differs at one position. This specimen comes from a study of metastatic and nonmetastatic thyroid tumors (dated by TCRdb to about 2020). Study-wide context: Repertoires were compared across peripheral blood and tumor or nodule tissue samples from malignant and benign thyroid patients. Results the study describes overall, beyond this receptor: In both blood and tumor samples, TCR beta diversity was reported to be significantly higher in malignant tumors than in benign nodules.

Before undergoing thyroid surgery, none of the patients had been given any kind of treatment. Using T-cell receptor beta sequencing, the study looked back at clinical samples from patients collected from about 2011 to 2018. Receptor amplification or capture employed PCR. Sequencer: Illumina HiSeq 4000. High-throughput sequencing was used to profile the TCR beta-chain CDR3 region of each patient. The paper's data handling went like this. A classifier to discriminate distant-metastatic papillary thyroid cancer patients was built from CDR3 differences across clinicopathological groups. To measure repertoire diversity the researchers used the Shannon index, while the Morisita-Horn index served to gauge how similar the tumor and blood repertoires were. TCRdb trimmed public reads at Q25 via fastp, called clones via MiXCR and kept in-frame beta chains. What appears here as the V and J calls and clone size reflects TCRdb's work, not the paper's. Across this sample there are nearly 25,000 clones, with about 26% seen only once. The top ten clones comprise approximately 20% of the sample.

The germline V gene provides CDR1 SGHNT and CDR2 YENEEA. From cysteine to phenylalanine, the CDR3 is 13 amino acids long. Kept here is only the CDR3 DNA, which spans 39 bases and is read in frame from base 1. The germline V and J ends show losses of 8 bases and 6 bases respectively, and no gene match explains 8 bases of the junction. The chain uses TRBV11-3 and TRBJ2-3; TRBD1 lines up with 7 middle nucleotides. Sequencing input: blood. The receptor was derived from a male donor with papillary thyroid cancer or a benign thyroid nodule (not recorded which). Some clones in this sample may be carry-over from other donors' samples. The bases read TGTGCCAGCCGACTGAGGGGGCCCGATACGCAGTATTTT. Translated, it reads CASRLRGPDTQYF. Beyond the CDR3, the reference TRBV11-3 and TRBJ2-3 genes provide the residues; the full variable domain reads: EAGVVQSPRYKIIEKKQPVAFWCNPISGHNTLYWYLQNLGQGPELLIRYENEEAVDDSQLPKDRFSAERLKGVDSTLKIQPAELGDSAVYLCASRLRGPDTQYFGPGTRLTVL.